The source of this T cell receptor beta chain is a study of blood T cell repertoires in COVID-19. V was pared by 2 bases and J by 11 bases, with 7 bases of the junction left unmatched. The germline CDR1 and CDR2 sequences are ENHRY and SYGVKD. CDR3 length: 13 residues. Participants' reported clinical history set cohort assignment. In the original analysis: The authors estimated nucleated cell counts from reference gene primer amplification. Here immunoSEQ multiplex PCR was the method, and the copy in TCRdb shows in-frame clones only, minus some. V, J and clone size are those of that table, while D and trimming were read from the DNA. The sample has some 160,000 clones, around 80% seen once.

Sequencing was performed on PBMCs or T cells enriched from blood (not recorded which). V gene TRBV10-3 combines with J gene TRBJ1-1, with 8 nucleotides matching TRBD1. This clonotype was obtained from a woman aged 45 to 65 who had recovered from COVID-19. CDR3 loop: CAISEVTGVLAFF. CDR3 in DNA: TGTGCCATCAGTGAGGTGACAGGGGTCCTGGCTTTCTTT.